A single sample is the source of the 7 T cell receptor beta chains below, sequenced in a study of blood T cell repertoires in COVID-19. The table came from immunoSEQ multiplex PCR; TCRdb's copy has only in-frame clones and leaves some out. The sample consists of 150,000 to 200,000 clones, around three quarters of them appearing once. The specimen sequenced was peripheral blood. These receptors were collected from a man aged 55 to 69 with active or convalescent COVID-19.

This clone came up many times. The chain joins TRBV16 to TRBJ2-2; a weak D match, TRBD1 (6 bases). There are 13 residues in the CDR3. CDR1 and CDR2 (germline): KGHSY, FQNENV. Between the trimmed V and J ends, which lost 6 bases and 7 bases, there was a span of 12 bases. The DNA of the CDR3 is TGTGCCAGCAGACTCCAGGGGAACGGGGAGCTGTTTTTT. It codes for CASRLQGNGELFF. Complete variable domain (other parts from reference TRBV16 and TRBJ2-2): GEEVAQTPKHLVRGEGQKAKLYCAPIKGHSYVFWYQQVLKNEFKFLISFQNENVFDETGMPKERFSAKCLPNSPCSLEIQATKLEDSAVYFCASRLQGNGELFFGEGSRLTVL.

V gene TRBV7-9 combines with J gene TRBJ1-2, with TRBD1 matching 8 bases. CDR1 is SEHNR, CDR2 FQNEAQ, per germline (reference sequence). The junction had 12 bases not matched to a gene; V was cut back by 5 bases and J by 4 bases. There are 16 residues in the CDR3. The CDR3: CASSRTQGARGYGYTF. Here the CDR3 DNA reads TGTGCCAGCAGCCGCACCCAGGGGGCCAGGGGCTATGGCTACACCTTC. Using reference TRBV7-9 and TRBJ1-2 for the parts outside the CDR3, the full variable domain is DTGVSQNPRHKITKRGQNVTFRCDPISEHNRLYWYRQTLGQGPEFLTYFQNEAQLEKSRLLSDRFSAERPKGSFSTLEIQRTEQGDSAMYLCASSRTQGARGYGYTFGSGTRLTVV.

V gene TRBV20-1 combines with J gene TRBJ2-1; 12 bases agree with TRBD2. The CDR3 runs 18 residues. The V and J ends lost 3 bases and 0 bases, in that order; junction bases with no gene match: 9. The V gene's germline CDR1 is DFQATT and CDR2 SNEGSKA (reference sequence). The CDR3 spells CSASAGLAGGGSYNEQFF. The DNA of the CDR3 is TGCAGTGCTAGTGCAGGCCTAGCGGGGGGGGGCTCCTACAATGAGCAGTTCTTC.

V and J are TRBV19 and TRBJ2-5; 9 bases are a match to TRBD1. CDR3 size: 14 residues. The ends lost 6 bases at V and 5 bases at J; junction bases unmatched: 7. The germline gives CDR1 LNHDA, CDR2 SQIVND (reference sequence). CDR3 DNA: TGTGCCAGTAGGAAACAGGGGGCCGGGGAGACCCAGTACTTC. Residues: CASRKQGAGETQYF. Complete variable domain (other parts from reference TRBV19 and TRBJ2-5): DGGITQSPKYLFRKEGQNVTLSCEQNLNHDAMYWYRQDPGQGLRLIYYSQIVNDFQKGDIAEGYSVSREKKESFPLTVTSAQKNPTAFYLCASRKQGAGETQYFGPGTRLLVL.

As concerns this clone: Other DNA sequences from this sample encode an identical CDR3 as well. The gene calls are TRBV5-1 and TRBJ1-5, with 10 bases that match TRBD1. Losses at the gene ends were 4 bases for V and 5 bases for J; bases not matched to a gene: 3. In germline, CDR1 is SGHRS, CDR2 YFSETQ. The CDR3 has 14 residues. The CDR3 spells CASSVGQGDQPQHF. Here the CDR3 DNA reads TGCGCCAGCAGCGTCGGACAGGGGGATCAGCCCCAGCATTTT. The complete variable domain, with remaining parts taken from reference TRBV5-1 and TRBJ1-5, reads KAGVTQTPRYLIKTRGQQVTLSCSPISGHRSVSWYQQTPGQGLQFLFEYFSETQRNKGNFPGRFSGRQFSNSRSEMNVSTLELGDSALYLCASSVGQGDQPQHFGDGTRLSIL.

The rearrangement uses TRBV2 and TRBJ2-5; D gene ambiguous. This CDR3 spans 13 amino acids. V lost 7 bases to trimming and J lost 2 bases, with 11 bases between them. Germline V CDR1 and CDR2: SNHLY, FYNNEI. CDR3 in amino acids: CASKVAFQETQYF. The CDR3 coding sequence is TGTGCCAGCAAGGTAGCATTTCAAGAGACCCAGTACTTC.

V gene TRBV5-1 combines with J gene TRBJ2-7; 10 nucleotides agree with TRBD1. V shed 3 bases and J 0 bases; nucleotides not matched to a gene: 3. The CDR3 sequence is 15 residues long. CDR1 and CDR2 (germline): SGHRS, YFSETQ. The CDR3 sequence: CASSSRTGGSYEQYF. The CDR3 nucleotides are TGCGCCAGCAGCTCGCGGACAGGGGGCTCCTACGAGCAGTACTTC.